A selection of T cell receptor beta chains follows, all from one sample in a study of T cells expressing NK-cell markers. TCRdb reprocessed the 5' RACE reads, with one entry per CDR3 protein and no DNA. This sample's table has roughly 180,000 distinct CDR3 sequences. Specimen: blood T cells: a sorted CD56 or NKG2C T cell subset, CD4+ or CD8+ T cells, or bulk PBMC T cells (not recorded which). These receptors originate from a man aged 18 to 69 in good health. The CDR3 runs from the conserved cysteine through the conserved F or W.

TRBJ1-5,TRBV3-1,CASSQEGIGYQPQHF
TRBJ2-5,TRBV3-1,CASSGGHQRETQYF
TRBJ2-2,TRBV4-1,CASSQEVAGTGELFF
TRBJ2-7,TRBV4-1,CASSQGGGSHYEQYF
TRBJ2-7,TRBV14,CASSQEAGMPYEQYF
TRBJ1-1,TRBV5-1,CASSLASPNTEAFF
TRBJ1-6,TRBV28,CASSLTGDNSPLHF
TRBJ2-1,TRBV28,CASSLLRERNNEQFF
TRBJ1-2,TRBV7-9,CASSAVAEGGGYTF
TRBJ2-5,TRBV11-1,CASSSRDLEIRYQETQYF
TRBJ1-2,TRBV27,CASSFHRGVRFYGYTF
TRBJ2-5,TRBV27,CASTSRQVGETQYF
TRBJ2-3,TRBV5-1,CASSLEPKTPRWDTQYF
TRBJ2-5,TRBV5-1,CASSLDGRPQETQYF
TRBJ2-1,TRBV13,CASSKTVEQFF
TRBJ2-7,TRBV11-1,CASSSDARKKLYEQYF
TRBJ2-1,TRBV18,CASSPDFGGAGNEQFF
TRBJ2-5,TRBV19,CASSGTSGGYQETQYF
TRBJ2-1,TRBV5-1,CASSELAGGFNEQFF
TRBJ2-5,TRBV7-9,CASSDDRDTGGETQYF
TRBJ2-5,TRBV19,CASSIRASEPETQYF
TRBJ2-5,TRBV28,CASSPTLGESETQYF
TRBJ1-2,TRBV27,CASSLSGTGIIYGYTF
TRBJ2-7,TRBV6-5,CASSSLQGDYEQYF
TRBJ2-3,TRBV4-2,CASSQVSGGGTDTQYF
TRBJ2-7,TRBV15,CATSRDRFSKNYEQYF
TRBJ1-1,TRBV5-5,CASSLLGNRDTEAFF
TRBJ2-2,TRBV29-1,CSVELLSGELFF
TRBJ2-5,TRBV7-8,CASSLVWEGKETQYF
TRBJ2-7,TRBV12-3/TRBV12-4,CASSRGTGYYEQYF
TRBJ2-3,TRBV5-6,CASSFGYSTDTQYF
TRBJ2-5,TRBV7-9,CASSHPDKQETQYF
TRBJ1-4,TRBV15,CATSRQGTEVEKLFF
TRBJ1-3,TRBV20-1,CSAADGENSGNTIYF
TRBJ2-7,TRBV19,CASSETGGGEQYF